The clone carrying this T cell receptor beta chain showed up many times. The antigen remains unidentified. The CDR3 runs 13 residues. J lost 4 bases, V lost 6 bases, and 3 bases had no gene match. Germline values: CDR1 DFQATT, CDR2 SNEGSKA (reference sequence). 5'RACE employing 10-nucleotide random UMIs yielded the cDNA. TCRdb re-called the 5' RACE reads with MiXCR, one entry per CDR3 protein. This table holds 50,000 or so distinct CDR3 sequences, less than 4.5% found once. The data stem from a study of neurological immune-mediated disorders. Background on the study: There were about 34 multiple sclerosis patients; about 30 were relapsing-remitting and 3 were secondary progressive.

Study findings and constraints: The study found no CDR3 amino acid sequences shared by expanded clones across subjects, suggesting private repertoires in all groups.

V is TRBV20-1 and J is TRBJ2-7, with 13 bases that match TRBD2. This TCR was sampled from a man aged 25 to 45 with multiple sclerosis. Sample: PBMCs. The CDR3: CSASGLAGYEQYF. The CDR3 DNA reads as TGCAGTGCGTCGGGACTAGCGGGATACGAGCAGTACTTC.